Shown below are 18 T cell receptor beta chains from a single sample sequenced in a study of T cells in localized non-small cell lung cancer (dated by TCRdb to about 2020). The library was generated by the immunoSEQ multiplex PCR assay. TCRdb holds this immuneACCESS table with in-frame rearrangements only. Some clones are missing; in checked studies, unresolved V genes explain under half, and the rest has no known cause. This sample lists approximately 150,000 clones; around 90% were detected once. In total, the top ten clones hold around 1.8% of the sample. Sequencing used peripheral blood, obtained before any cancer treatment. The source of these receptors is a female donor of 60 years or more with stage I lung adenocarcinoma.

This chain joins TRBV10-1 and TRBJ2-5, with D possibly being TRBD2 (6 bases). CDR3 length equals 15 residues. V shed 0 bases and J shed 2 bases, with 10 bases lying between them. Germline CDR1 is WNHNN and CDR2 is SYGVQD (reference sequence). The CDR3: CASSESFGSQETQYF. CDR3 DNA: TGCGCCAGCAGTGAGTCGTTCGGGAGTCAAGAGACCCAGTACTTC.

The J gene is TRBJ2-7, the V gene TRBV11-2; D is undetermined. Trimming removed 2 bases at V and 4 bases at J, with 6 bases between. In germline, CDR1 is SGHAT, CDR2 FQNNGV. The CDR3 loop spans 12 amino acids. The CDR3 sequence is CASSLKGYEQYF. CDR3 coding DNA: TGTGCCAGCAGCTTAAAGGGATACGAGCAGTACTTC.

The rearrangement uses TRBV10-1 and TRBJ2-1; D might be TRBD1 or TRBD2, each matching 5 bases. CDR3 length equals 16 residues. From germline, CDR1 is WNHNN and CDR2 SYGVQD (reference sequence). V dropped 5 bases and J dropped 0 bases, with 14 bases sitting between them. This chain's CDR3 is CASSPRDASSYNEQFF. CDR3 sequence (DNA): TGCGCCAGCAGTCCTCGGGACGCCAGCTCCTACAATGAGCAGTTCTTC.

The chain uses TRBV27 and TRBJ1-2, with D possibly TRBD1 on 5 matching bases. Looked up from germline, CDR1 is MNHEY and CDR2 is SMNVEV (reference sequence). This CDR3 is built from 15 residues. With 7 bases removed from V and 3 bases from J, the gap between germline ends came to 18 bases. This CDR3 is CASTRGGGTDYGYTF. In DNA, the CDR3 is TGTGCCAGCACCCGAGGTGGGGGAACCGACTATGGCTACACCTTC.

The chain joins TRBV15 to TRBJ1-1, with a possible D match to TRBD1 (5 bases). Trimming removed 0 bases at V and 4 bases at J, with 15 bases between. This CDR3 contains 16 residues. Germline CDR1 and CDR2: LNHNV and YYDKDF (reference sequence). CDR3 protein: CATSRDKLGVGTEAFF. DNA of the CDR3: TGTGCCACCAGCAGAGATAAACTGGGGGTGGGCACTGAAGCTTTCTTT.

CDR3 loop: CSVGRGSAYEQYF. CDR3 nucleotides: TGCAGCGTCGGGCGGGGGTCTGCCTACGAGCAGTACTTC. The chain employs TRBV29-1 and TRBJ2-7; TRBD2 matches 7 bases. This CDR3 region has 13 residues. Germline-derived CDR1 and CDR2 are SQVTM and ANQGSEA. V shed 6 bases and J 2 bases; nucleotides not matched to a gene: 7.

This chain uses TRBV27 with TRBJ2-7, with D possibly being TRBD2 (5 bases). There are 15 residues in the CDR3. Per germline, CDR1 MNHEY and CDR2 SMNVEV (reference sequence). Trimming took 5 bases from V and 1 from J, leaving 15 bases between them. DNA for the CDR3: TGTGCCAGCAGTGTAGCGATAGGACGATCCTACGAGCAGTACTTC. Translated: CASSVAIGRSYEQYF.

This clone was detected once. CDR3 in DNA: TGTGCCAGCAGCTCGGGACTAGCGAAAGAGCAGTACTTC. Protein: CASSSGLAKEQYF. The V and J genes are TRBV6-5 and TRBJ2-7; 10 bases are shared with TRBD2. This CDR3 has 13 residues. V shed 6 bases and J 7 bases; nucleotides not matched to a gene: 6. Germline-derived CDR1 and CDR2 are MNHEY and SVGAGI.

The genes are TRBV7-6 and TRBJ2-1, with D possibly matching TRBD2 (5 bases). Germline values: CDR1 SGHVS, CDR2 FNYEAQ. Trimming removed 1 base from V and 0 bases from J, with 13 bases in between. The CDR3 has 17 amino acids. The CDR3 here is CASSLEATTSSYNEQFF. In nucleotides, the CDR3 is TGTGCCAGCAGCTTAGAGGCGACTACGAGCTCCTACAATGAGCAGTTCTTC. Supplemented by reference TRBV7-6 and TRBJ2-1, the full variable domain reads GAGVSQSPRYKVTKRGQDVALRCDPISGHVSLYWYRQALGQGPEFLTYFNYEAQQDKSGLPNDRFSAERPEGSISTLTIQRTEQRDSAMYRCASSLEATTSSYNEQFFGPGTRLTVL.

This rearrangement joins TRBV15 to TRBJ1-2; no firm D call. The CDR3 contains 13 residues. Deletions cut 1 base from V and 4 bases from J, with 7 bases between. Germline V CDR1 and CDR2: LNHNV, YYDKDF (reference sequence). CDR3 DNA: TGTGCCACCAGCAGAGTTGGGTCCTATGGCTACACCTTC. Encoded protein: CATSRVGSYGYTF.

This rearrangement joins TRBV5-4 to TRBJ1-5, with TRBD1 identical over 8 bases. Per germline, CDR1 SGHNT and CDR2 YYREEE (reference sequence). The CDR3 is made up of 15 amino acids. V dropped 1 base and J dropped 9; count of bases not matched to a gene: 9. CDR3 bases: TGTGCCAGCAGCTTGTCGGGACAGGTGGCTGGGCCCCAGCATTTT. Protein: CASSLSGQVAGPQHF.

The V call is TRBV6-1, the J call TRBJ2-3; 11 bases map to TRBD2. Trimming at V came to 4 bases and at J to 1 base, leaving 10 bases not matched to a gene. Germline V CDR1 and CDR2: MNHNS, SASEGT. This CDR3 spans 18 amino acids. Here the CDR3 DNA reads TGTGCCAGCAGTGCAATACTAGCGGGAGCGGGGGGCACAGATACGCAGTATTTT. Its protein is CASSAILAGAGGTDTQYF.

V is TRBV5-1 and J is TRBJ1-4; 9 nucleotides match TRBD1. With 5 bases clipped from V and 8 bases from J, the junction kept 13 bases outside the gene matches. CDR3 length: 16 residues. CDR1 SGHRS and CDR2 YFSETQ come from the germline V gene. Written as DNA, the CDR3 is TGCGCCAGCAGACAAACCACAGGGGGCGTTAGCGAAAAACTGTTTTTT. Translating it yields CASRQTTGGVSEKLFF. Supplemented by reference TRBV5-1 and TRBJ1-4, the full variable domain reads KAGVTQTPRYLIKTRGQQVTLSCSPISGHRSVSWYQQTPGQGLQFLFEYFSETQRNKGNFPGRFSGRQFSNSRSEMNVSTLELGDSALYLCASRQTTGGVSEKLFFGSGTQLSVL.

V is TRBV6-6 and J is TRBJ1-5; the D is unclear. The CDR3 extends over 13 amino acids. Trimming pared 4 bases from V and 6 bases from J, leaving 10 bases between. In germline, CDR1 is MNHNY, CDR2 SVGAGI (reference sequence). CDR3 sequence reads: CASSFDGLQPQHF. CDR3 DNA sequence: TGTGCCAGCAGTTTCGATGGTCTTCAGCCCCAGCATTTT.

This rearrangement joins TRBV5-1 to TRBJ2-5; 8 bases agree with TRBD2. The DNA end lines up better with TRBJ2-7; the J call may be wrong. In germline, CDR1 is SGHRS, CDR2 YFSETQ. The CDR3 spans 15 residues. The CDR3 reads CASSLEPSGSYEQYF. The CDR3 DNA reads TGCGCCAGCAGCTTGGAACCTAGCGGGTCCTACGAGCAGTACTTC.

This chain uses TRBV6-1 with TRBJ2-4, with D unclear. The CDR3 sequence is 13 residues long. Per the germline V gene, CDR1 is MNHNS and CDR2 is SASEGT. V lost 2 bases, J lost 3 bases, and 5 bases lay in between. In DNA form, the CDR3 reads TGTGCCAGCAGTGAATGGGACAAAAACATTCAGTACTTC. It specifies CASSEWDKNIQYF.

The chain uses TRBV28 and TRBJ1-2; weak D call: TRBD1 (5 bases). V lost 7 bases, J lost 4 bases, and 13 bases lay in between. Germline V gives CDR1 MDHEN, CDR2 SYDVKM. This CDR3 is 13 amino acids long. CDR3 in amino acids: CASNGDSAYGYTF. DNA for the CDR3: TGTGCCAGCAATGGGGACTCTGCCTATGGCTACACCTTC.

DNA of the CDR3: TGTGCCAGCAGTCCACACGGGTGGCCCTACGAGCAGTACTTC. Amino acids: CASSPHGWPYEQYF. The chain uses TRBV27 and TRBJ2-7; D is unresolved. This CDR3 contains 14 residues. Between the trimmed V and J ends, which lost 5 bases and 2 bases, there was a span of 13 bases. Germline V gene data show CDR1 as MNHEY and CDR2 as SMNVEV (reference sequence).